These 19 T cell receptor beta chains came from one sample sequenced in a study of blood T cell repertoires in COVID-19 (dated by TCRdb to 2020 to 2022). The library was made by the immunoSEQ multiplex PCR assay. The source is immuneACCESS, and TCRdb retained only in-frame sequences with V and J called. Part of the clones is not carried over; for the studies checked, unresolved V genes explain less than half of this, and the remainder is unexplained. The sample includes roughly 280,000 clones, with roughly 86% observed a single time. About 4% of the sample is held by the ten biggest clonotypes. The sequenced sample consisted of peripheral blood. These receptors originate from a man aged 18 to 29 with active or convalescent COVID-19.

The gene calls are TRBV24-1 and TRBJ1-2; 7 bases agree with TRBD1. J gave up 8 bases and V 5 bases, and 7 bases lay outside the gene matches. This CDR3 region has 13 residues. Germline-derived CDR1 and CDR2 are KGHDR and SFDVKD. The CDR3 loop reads CATSGSTGSGYTF. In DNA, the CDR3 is TGTGCCACCAGTGGCTCGACAGGGAGCGGCTACACCTTC.

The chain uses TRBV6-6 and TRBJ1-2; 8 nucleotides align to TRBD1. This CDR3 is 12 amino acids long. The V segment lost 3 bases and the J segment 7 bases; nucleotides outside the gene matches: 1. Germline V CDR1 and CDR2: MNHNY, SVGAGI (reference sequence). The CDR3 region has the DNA TGTGCCAGCAGTTATGGACAGGGTGGCTACACCTTC. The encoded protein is CASSYGQGGYTF.

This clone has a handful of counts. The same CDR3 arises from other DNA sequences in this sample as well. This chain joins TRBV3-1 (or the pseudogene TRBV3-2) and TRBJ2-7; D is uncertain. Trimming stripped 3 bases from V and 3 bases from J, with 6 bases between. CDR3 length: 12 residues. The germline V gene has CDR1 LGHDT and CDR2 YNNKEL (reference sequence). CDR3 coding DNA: TGTGCCAGCAGCCAGAACTTCTACGAGCAGTACTTC. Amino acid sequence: CASSQNFYEQYF.

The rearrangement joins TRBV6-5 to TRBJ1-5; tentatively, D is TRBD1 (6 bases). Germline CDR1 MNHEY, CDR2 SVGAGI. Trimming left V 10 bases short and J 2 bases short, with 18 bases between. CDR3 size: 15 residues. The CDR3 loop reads CATQGWKGGNQPQHF. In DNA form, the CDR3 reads TGTGCCACCCAGGGGTGGAAGGGGGGCAATCAGCCCCAGCATTTT.

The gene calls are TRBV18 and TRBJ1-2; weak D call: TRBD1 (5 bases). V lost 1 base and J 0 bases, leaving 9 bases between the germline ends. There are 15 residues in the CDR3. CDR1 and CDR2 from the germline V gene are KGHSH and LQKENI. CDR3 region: CASSPRDSPNYGYTF. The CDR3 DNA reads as TGTGCCAGCTCACCACGTGACAGCCCTAACTATGGCTACACCTTC.

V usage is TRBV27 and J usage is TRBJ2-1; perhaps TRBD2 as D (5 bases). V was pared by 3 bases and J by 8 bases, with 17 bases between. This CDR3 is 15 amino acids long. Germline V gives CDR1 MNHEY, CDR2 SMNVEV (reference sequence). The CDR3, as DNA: TGTGCCAGCAGTTTGCGGCGGTACAACGGGGATGAGCAGTTCTTC. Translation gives CASSLRRYNGDEQFF.

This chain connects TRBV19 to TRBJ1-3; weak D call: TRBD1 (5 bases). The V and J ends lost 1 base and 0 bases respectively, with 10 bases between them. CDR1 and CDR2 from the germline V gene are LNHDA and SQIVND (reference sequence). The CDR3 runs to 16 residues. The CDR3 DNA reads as TGTGCCAGTAGTATAGCCCCAGGGCTCTCTGGAAACACCATATATTTT. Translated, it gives CASSIAPGLSGNTIYF.

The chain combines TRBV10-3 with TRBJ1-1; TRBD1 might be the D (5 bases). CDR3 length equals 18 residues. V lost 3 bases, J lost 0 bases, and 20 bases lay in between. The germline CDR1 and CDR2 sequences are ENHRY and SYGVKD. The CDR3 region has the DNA TGTGCCATCAGTGAATTTTTAAAAAGGACAACTATGAACACTGAAGCTTTCTTT. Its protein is CAISEFLKRTTMNTEAFF.

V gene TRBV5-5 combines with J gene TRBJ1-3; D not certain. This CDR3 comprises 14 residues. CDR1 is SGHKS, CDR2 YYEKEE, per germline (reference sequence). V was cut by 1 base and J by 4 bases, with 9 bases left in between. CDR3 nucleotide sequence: TGTGCCAGCAGCTTGTGGCTTGAAGGAAACACCATATATTTT. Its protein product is CASSLWLEGNTIYF.

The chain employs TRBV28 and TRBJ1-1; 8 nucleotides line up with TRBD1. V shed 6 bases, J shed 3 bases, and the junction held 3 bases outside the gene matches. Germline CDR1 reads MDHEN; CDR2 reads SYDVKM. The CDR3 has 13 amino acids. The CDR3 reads CASRTGAYTEAFF. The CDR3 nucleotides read TGTGCCAGCAGGACAGGGGCGTACACTGAAGCTTTCTTT.

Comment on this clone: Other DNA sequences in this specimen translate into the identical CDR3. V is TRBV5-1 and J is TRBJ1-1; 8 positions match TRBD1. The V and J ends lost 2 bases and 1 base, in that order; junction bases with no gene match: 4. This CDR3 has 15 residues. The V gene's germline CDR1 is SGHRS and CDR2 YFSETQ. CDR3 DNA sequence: TGCGCCAGCAGCTTCCTAGACAGGGGGAACACTGAAGCTTTCTTT. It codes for CASSFLDRGNTEAFF.

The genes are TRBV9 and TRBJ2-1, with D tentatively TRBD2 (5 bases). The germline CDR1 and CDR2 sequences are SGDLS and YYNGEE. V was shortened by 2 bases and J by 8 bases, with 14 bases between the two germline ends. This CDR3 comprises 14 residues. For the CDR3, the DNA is TGTGCCAGCAGCGTTTCGGGGAGTTTGGATGAGCAGTTCTTC. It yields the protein CASSVSGSLDEQFF.

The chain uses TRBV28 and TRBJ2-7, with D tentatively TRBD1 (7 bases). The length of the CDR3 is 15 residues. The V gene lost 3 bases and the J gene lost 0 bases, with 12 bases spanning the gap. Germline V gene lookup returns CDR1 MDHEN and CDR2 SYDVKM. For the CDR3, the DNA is TGTGCCAGCAGTTTCCAGGGGGGTAGCTCCTACGAGCAGTACTTC. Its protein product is CASSFQGGSSYEQYF.

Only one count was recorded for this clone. CDR3 DNA: TGTGCCAGCAGCACACAGGGGGCCAAGAACACTGAAGCTTTCTTT. This codes for CASSTQGAKNTEAFF. The genes are TRBV2 and TRBJ1-1, with 9 bases aligning to TRBD1. V lost 6 bases, J lost 1 base, and 6 bases stayed unmatched. Germline-derived CDR1 and CDR2 are SNHLY and FYNNEI. The CDR3 is 15 residues long.

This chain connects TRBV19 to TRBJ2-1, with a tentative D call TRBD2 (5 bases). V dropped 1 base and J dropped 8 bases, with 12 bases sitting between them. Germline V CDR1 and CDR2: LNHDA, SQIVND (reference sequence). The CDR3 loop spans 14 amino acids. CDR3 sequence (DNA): TGTGCCAGTAGTATAGTTTCGGGATTCGATGAGCAGTTCTTC. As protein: CASSIVSGFDEQFF.

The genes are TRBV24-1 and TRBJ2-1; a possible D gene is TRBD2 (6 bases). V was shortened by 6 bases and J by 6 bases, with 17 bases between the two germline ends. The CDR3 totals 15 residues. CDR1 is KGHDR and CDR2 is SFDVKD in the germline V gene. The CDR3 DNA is TGTGCCACCAGTAGCGCTAGCGATTTGCTCAATGAGCAGTTCTTC. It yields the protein CATSSASDLLNEQFF.

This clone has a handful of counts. The CDR3 DNA reads TGTGCTAGTGGGGCCGGACAGGGGTTGGATGAAGCTTTCTTT. Protein sequence: CASGAGQGLDEAFF. The rearrangement links TRBV12-5 to TRBJ1-1, with 9 nucleotides matching TRBD1. Germline assignment: CDR1 LGHNT and CDR2 FRNRAP. Trimming cost V 6 bases and J 7 bases; bases outside gene matches: 9. This CDR3 contains 14 residues.

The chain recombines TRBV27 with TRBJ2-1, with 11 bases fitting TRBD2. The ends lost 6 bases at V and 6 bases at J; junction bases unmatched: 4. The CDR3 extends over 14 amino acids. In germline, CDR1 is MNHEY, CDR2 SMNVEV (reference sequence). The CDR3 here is CASRLGTSGNEQFF. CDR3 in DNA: TGTGCCAGCAGACTCGGGACTAGCGGCAATGAGCAGTTCTTC.

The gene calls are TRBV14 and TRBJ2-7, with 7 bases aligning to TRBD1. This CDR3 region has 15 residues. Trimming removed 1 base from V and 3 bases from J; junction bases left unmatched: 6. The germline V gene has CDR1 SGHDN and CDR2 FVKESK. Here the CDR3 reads CASSQGQGFLYEQYF. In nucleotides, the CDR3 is TGTGCCAGCAGCCAAGGACAGGGTTTTCTCTACGAGCAGTACTTC.